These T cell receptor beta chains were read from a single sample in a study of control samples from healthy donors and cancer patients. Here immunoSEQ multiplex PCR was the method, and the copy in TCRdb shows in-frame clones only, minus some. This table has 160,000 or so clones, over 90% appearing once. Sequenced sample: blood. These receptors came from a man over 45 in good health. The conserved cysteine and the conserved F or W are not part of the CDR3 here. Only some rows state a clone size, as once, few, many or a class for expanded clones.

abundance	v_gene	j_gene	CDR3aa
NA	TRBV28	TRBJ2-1	ASSLEANEQF
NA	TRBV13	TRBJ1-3	ASSTRRSSGNTIY
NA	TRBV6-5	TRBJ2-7	AAGAGGRYEQY
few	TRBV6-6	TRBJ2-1	ASSLQGAKNEQF
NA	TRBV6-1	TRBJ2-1	ASSEVGGPYNEQF
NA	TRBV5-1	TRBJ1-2	ASSLVPGTDYGYT
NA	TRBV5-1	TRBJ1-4	ASSRTGGEKEKLF
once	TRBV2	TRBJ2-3	ASSDRVPDTQY
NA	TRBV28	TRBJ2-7	ASSLPSTGSDEQY
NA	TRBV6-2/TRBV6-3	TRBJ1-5	ASSGRGSNQPQH
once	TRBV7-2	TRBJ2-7	ASSLDRGYEQY
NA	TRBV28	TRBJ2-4	ASRRTTRAEMLAKNIQY
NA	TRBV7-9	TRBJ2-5	ASSSRGETQY
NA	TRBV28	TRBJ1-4	ASSFFGRGTTNEKLF
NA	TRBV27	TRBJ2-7	ASSLSGTGSYEQY
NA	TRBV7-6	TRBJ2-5	ASSLASAGGGETQY
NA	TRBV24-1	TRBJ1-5	ATSDLRGFNQPQH
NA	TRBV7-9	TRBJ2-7	ASSLADRGEQY
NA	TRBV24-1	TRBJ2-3	ATSGASGKGTDTQY
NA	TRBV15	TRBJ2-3	ATSRAGSGSDTQY
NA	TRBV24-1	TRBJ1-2	ATSVTGGLSYT
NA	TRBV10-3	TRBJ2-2	AIGRQANTGELF
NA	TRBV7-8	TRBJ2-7	ASSLVALDRAYEQY